This T cell receptor (beta chain) came from a study of T cells in Graves' hyperthyroidism and ophthalmopathy. CDR3 length: 13 amino acids. Germline CDR1 reads SGHTA; CDR2 reads FQGTGA. V gave up 3 bases and J gave up 10 bases, with 10 bases separating them. Overall study results and limits: Stable hyperthyroidism was told apart from ophthalmopathy by a model built on 13 V-J features.

The hyperthyroidism was newly diagnosed and had lasted under 2 months; the patients were aged 18 to 65. It was uncontrolled infection, other autoimmune disease, pregnancy or lactation that excluded patients. Fresh peripheral blood, 10 ml, was the source of the PBMCs. There were TCR beta CDR3 regions amplified from RNA transcripts. The TCR CDR3 was amplified in a first-round RT-PCR using the HTBI primer set. TCRdb reanalysed the multiplex PCR reads using MiXCR and keeps one entry per CDR3 protein. The sample includes under 400,000 distinct CDR3 sequences, approximately 16% seen only once; the top ten take around 35%. With regard to this clonotype: What it recognizes is unknown.

Sequenced material: blood. This receptor was identified in a man aged 25 to 45 with Graves' hyperthyroidism. This rearrangement joins TRBV7-3 to TRBJ1-6, with TRBD1 as a possible D gene (5 bases). The CDR3 DNA reads as TGTGCCAGCAGCTTGTCAGGGCGCTCACCCCTCCACTTT. This gives the protein CASSLSGRSPLHF.